The T cell receptor (beta chain) under discussion was sequenced for a study of a mutant IDH1 vaccine in newly diagnosed glioma (dated by TCRdb to about 2021). Background for the entire study: Vaccination began 4-6 weeks after radiotherapy alone, or alongside temozolomide cycles in the chemotherapy-containing groups. The week-35 safety follow-up was designated visit V12, and the week-47 end of study was designated visit V13. Longitudinal TCRB deep sequencing was done for 25 to 30 treated patients, wherever samples were available for exploratory analyses. Peripheral blood was drawn at six visits: V03 (baseline), V05, V07, V10, V12 and V13. Before enrollment, patients had received standard therapy of radiotherapy alone, temozolomide alone, or radiochemotherapy with temozolomide; most received the combination. Of the 32 patients who were treated, about 60% were male and approximately 40% were female, and the mean age was roughly 40 years. Results the study describes overall, beyond this receptor: Immune responses induced by the vaccine were seen in roughly 95% of patients across multiple MHC alleles. PBMC samples for TCRB deep sequencing were selected based on availability. Pseudoprogression seemed to be unrelated to changes in the top peripheral T cell clonotypes found by TCRB sequencing. The authors noted that analyses of patient blood samples could not be reproduced because of sample limitations.

Based on the germline V gene, the CDR1 and CDR2 sequences are WSHSY and SAAADI. V is pruned by 0 bases and J by 11 bases, leaving 12 bases of the junction without a gene match. The CDR3 numbers 16 residues from cysteine through phenylalanine. The DNA shown is the 48-base CDR3, in frame from base 1. The library came from the immunoSEQ multiplex PCR assay. Following the manufacturer's protocol, the hsTCRB Kit was used to amplify rearranged TCR beta chain sequences. TCRB libraries were sequenced on an Illumina MiSeq. The source study handled its data this way. Demultiplexing, trimming and gene mapping were performed with the kit vendor's proprietary platform. TCRdb took this table from immuneACCESS and kept in-frame rearrangements with V and J called. Such tables lack part of the clones; where checked against another copy, unresolved V genes explain under half of the gap, and the rest is unexplained. Clone size and V and J calls were adopted from that table, with D and trimming inferred from the DNA. The sample contains tens of thousands of clones, approximately 65% of them found a single time. The ten largest clonotypes hold 4% to 6% of the sample.

About this clone itself: The antigen this receptor binds is unknown. There are no base qualities to consult, and no much larger clone falls within one base.

According to the study, the label for this sample's time point signals: week 47, end of study. Every vaccine dose consisted of 300 ug of a 20-mer mutant IDH1 peptide in Montanide, administered subcutaneously together with topical imiquimod. Eight vaccinations were administered to patients in weeks 1, 3, 5, 7, 11, 15, 19 and 23, corresponding to visits V03 through V10. Newly diagnosed WHO grade 3 or 4 IDH1-mutant astrocytomas showing loss of nuclear ATRX were present in the donors. The samples were drawn from NOA16, a multicentre, single-arm, open-label phase I trial in Germany that tested a mutant IDH1 peptide vaccine in humans for the first time. Genomic DNA for TCRB sequencing was extracted from EDTA blood using the DNeasy Blood and Tissue Kit.

The receptor was isolated from a man in his forties with glioma. Some clones in this sample may be carry-over from other donors' samples. This receptor chain uses TRBV10-2 and TRBJ1-1; 10 junctional bases match TRBD1. This material consisted of peripheral blood mononuclear cells (PBMCs), taken from a glioma patient whose treatment included an IDH1 peptide vaccine. The nucleotide sequence is given as TGCGCCAGCAGTGAGTCGGGAGACAGGGGGCGTTTGGGGGCTTTCTTT. Its product reads: CASSESGDRGRLGAFF.